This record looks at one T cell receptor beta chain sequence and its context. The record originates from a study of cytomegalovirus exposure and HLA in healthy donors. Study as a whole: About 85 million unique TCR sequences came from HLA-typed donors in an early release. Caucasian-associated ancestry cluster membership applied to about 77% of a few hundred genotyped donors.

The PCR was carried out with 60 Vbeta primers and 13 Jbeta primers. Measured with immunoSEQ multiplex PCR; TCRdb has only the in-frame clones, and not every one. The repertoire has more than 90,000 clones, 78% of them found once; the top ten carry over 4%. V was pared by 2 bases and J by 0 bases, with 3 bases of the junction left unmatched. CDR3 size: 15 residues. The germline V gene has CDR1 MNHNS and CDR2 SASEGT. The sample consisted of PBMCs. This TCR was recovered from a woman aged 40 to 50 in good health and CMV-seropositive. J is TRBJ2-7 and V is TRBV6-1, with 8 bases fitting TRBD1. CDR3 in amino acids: CASSEMGQVSYEQYF. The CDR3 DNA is TGTGCCAGCAGTGAAATGGGACAGGTCTCCTACGAGCAGTACTTC.